Presented here are 18 T cell receptor beta chains from one specimen sequenced in a study of neurological immune-mediated disorders. Time point meaning: longitudinal time-point 2. TCRdb recomputed calls from the 5' RACE reads with MiXCR, one row per CDR3 protein. The data contain some 87,000 distinct CDR3 sequences, over 10% of them singletons. Source material: PBMCs. The receptors stem from a female donor with HTLV-1-associated myelopathy (HAM/TSP).

This clonotype was recorded many times. The CDR3, as DNA: TGTGCCGCCAAGGAGGTATTTAGCAATCAGCCCCAGCATTTT. Protein: CAAKEVFSNQPQHF. The rearrangement joins TRBV6-5 to TRBJ1-5; D not certain. Trimming pared 11 bases from V and 0 bases from J, leaving 14 bases between. Germline V gene lookup returns CDR1 MNHEY and CDR2 SVGAGI. The CDR3 sequence is 14 residues long.

This clonotype was counted many times. The rearrangement uses TRBV3-1 and TRBJ1-5; TRBD1 is a possible D gene (5 bases). CDR1 and CDR2 (germline): LGHDT, YNNKEL (reference sequence). With 3 bases removed from V and 1 base from J, the gap between germline ends came to 10 bases. The CDR3 contains 15 residues. This chain's CDR3 is CASSQGTMSNQPQHF. CDR3 bases: TGTGCCAGCAGCCAGGGGACCATGAGCAATCAGCCCCAGCATTTT.

At least ten counts were recorded for this clonotype. J is TRBJ1-2 and V is TRBV3-1, with 8 bases lining up with TRBD1. This CDR3 has 14 amino acids. V lost 4 bases and J lost 6; bases outside the gene matches: 7. Germline CDR1 and CDR2: LGHDT and YNNKEL (reference sequence). The CDR3 region is CASSRRTGQDGYTF. The CDR3 coding sequence is TGTGCCAGCAGCCGTAGGACAGGGCAGGATGGCTACACCTTC.

The sample holds many counts of this clonotype. This sequence joins TRBV25-1 and TRBJ1-1, with a possible D match to TRBD1 (5 bases). From germline, CDR1 is MGHDK and CDR2 SYGVNS. Trimming cost V 8 bases and J 7 bases, with 17 bases left between them. The CDR3 sequence is 13 residues long. Here the CDR3 reads CASRSWGTLEAFF. In nucleotides, the CDR3 is TGTGCCAGCCGCTCTTGGGGGACCCTTGAAGCTTTCTTT.

This clonotype was observed at least ten times. The rearrangement joins TRBV28 to TRBJ1-1; D unclear. The CDR3 totals 14 residues. Germline V lookup: CDR1 MDHEN, CDR2 SYDVKM. The V gene lost 8 bases and the J gene lost 4 bases, with 17 bases spanning the gap. CDR3 in amino acids: CASRVGYGTTEAFF. CDR3 nucleotide sequence: TGTGCCAGCCGCGTAGGGTATGGTACCACTGAAGCTTTCTTT.

This clonotype was recorded at least ten times. The rearrangement links TRBV18 to TRBJ2-2; a possible D gene is TRBD1 (7 bases). Germline CDR1 and CDR2: KGHSH and LQKENI. Deletions cut 1 base from V and 1 base from J, with 10 bases between. The CDR3 is 16 amino acids. The CDR3 sequence: CASSPRRGRNTGELFF. CDR3 sequence (DNA): TGTGCCAGCTCACCACGGAGGGGGCGGAACACCGGGGAGCTGTTTTTT.

At least ten counts were recorded for this clonotype. The chain employs TRBV20-1 and TRBJ2-4; D is ambiguous. V was clipped by 3 bases and J by 5 bases, with 5 bases between them. Looked up from germline, CDR1 is DFQATT and CDR2 is SNEGSKA (reference sequence). CDR3 length: 11 amino acids. The CDR3 sequence: CSASGENIQYF. Here the CDR3 DNA reads TGCAGTGCTAGCGGCGAAAACATTCAGTACTTC.

The DNA of the CDR3 is TGTGCCAGCAGCCAAGCCACAGGGGGTTCCGAAGCTTTCTTT. Its translation: CASSQATGGSEAFF. The J gene is TRBJ1-1, the V gene TRBV3-1; 8 nucleotides line up with TRBD1. V trimming: 1 base; J trimming: 8 bases; junction bases outside the gene matches: 6. The CDR3 contains 14 residues. Germline loops: CDR1 LGHDT, CDR2 YNNKEL (reference sequence). The full variable domain, rest sourced from reference TRBV3-1 and TRBJ1-1, is DTAVSQTPKYLVTQMGNDKSIKCEQNLGHDTMYWYKQDSKKFLKIMFSYNNKELIINETVPNRFSPKSPDKAHLNLHINSLELGDSAVYFCASSQATGGSEAFFGQGTRLTVV.

This clonotype was counted ten times or more. The chain has TRBV10-3 and TRBJ2-7; D assignment may be TRBD1 or TRBD2 (5 bases each). Trimming left V 8 bases short and J 2 bases short, with 10 bases between. The CDR3 has 12 residues. From germline, CDR1 is ENHRY and CDR2 SYGVKD. The CDR3 loop reads CAIRDGTYEQYF. In DNA form, the CDR3 reads TGTGCCATCCGGGACGGAACCTACGAGCAGTACTTC.

This clonotype has a count of ten or more. The V gene is TRBV7-2, the J gene TRBJ2-5; a weak D match, TRBD2 (7 bases). The germline V and J ends were trimmed by 5 bases and 6 bases, with 16 bases remaining between them. The CDR3 runs to 14 residues. Germline V lookup: CDR1 SGHTA, CDR2 FQGNSA. The CDR3, as DNA: TGTGCCAGCAGCGAAGCCCCGGGGGGCAAGACCCAGTACTTC. Translating gives CASSEAPGGKTQYF.

This clonotype was seen repeatedly, ten times or more. This chain joins TRBV11-2 and TRBJ2-7; D gene unclear. CDR1 and CDR2 from the germline V gene are SGHAT and FQNNGV. There are 14 residues in the CDR3. V lost 2 bases and J 2 bases, leaving 10 bases between the germline ends. The CDR3 is CASSLTEPAYEQYF. CDR3 bases: TGTGCCAGCAGCTTAACAGAGCCTGCCTACGAGCAGTACTTC.

This clonotype has ten or more counts. J is TRBJ1-2 and V is TRBV6-4, with TRBD1 as a possible D gene (6 bases). Deletions cut 6 bases from V and 4 bases from J, with 15 bases between. This CDR3 is built from 14 residues. CDR1 and CDR2 from the germline V gene are MRHNA and SNTAGT. The CDR3 region has the DNA TGTGCCAGCAGCCCGAGGGGGGGGTTCTATGGCTACACCTTC. Translation gives CASSPRGGFYGYTF.

Of note for this clonotype: A clone one base away is much larger, so this may be a read error. Written as DNA, the CDR3 is TGCAGTACGCCAACAGGGTCCTACGAGCAGTACTTC. Translation gives CSTPTGSYEQYF. V is TRBV20-1 and J is TRBJ2-7, with D perhaps TRBD1 (6 bases). The CDR3 has 12 residues. The germline CDR1 and CDR2 sequences are DFQATT and SNEGSKA (reference sequence). Trimming stripped 8 bases from V and 1 base from J, with 12 bases between.

This clonotype was seen repeatedly, ten times or more. The chain carries TRBV12-3 or TRBV12-4 and TRBJ2-7; D not certain. The CDR3 loop spans 13 amino acids. The V end lost 7 bases, the J end lost 1 base, and 11 bases lay between the germline ends. The CDR3 loop reads CASTLGGSYEQYF. The CDR3 DNA reads as TGTGCCAGCACTTTGGGCGGTTCCTACGAGCAGTACTTC.

Ten or more counts support this clonotype. The chain couples TRBV7-2 to TRBJ2-7; TRBD2 is a possible D gene (6 bases). V lost 0 bases and J 2 bases, leaving 11 bases between the germline ends. Germline V gives CDR1 SGHTA, CDR2 FQGNSA. There are 15 residues in the CDR3. The CDR3 DNA reads as TGTGCCAGCAGCTTAGCGCGGGACCGAGCCTACGAGCAGTACTTC. This translates into CASSLARDRAYEQYF.

This clonotype has a count of ten or more. This chain uses TRBV5-1 with TRBJ1-1, with 8 bases identical to TRBD1. With 4 bases clipped from V and 1 base from J, the junction kept 6 bases outside the gene matches. The V gene's germline CDR1 is SGHRS and CDR2 YFSETQ. The CDR3 has 15 residues. CDR3 protein: CASSMTGTGNTEAFF. The CDR3 DNA reads as TGCGCCAGCAGCATGACCGGGACAGGGAACACTGAAGCTTTCTTT. Drawing the rest from reference TRBV5-1 and TRBJ1-1, the complete variable domain is KAGVTQTPRYLIKTRGQQVTLSCSPISGHRSVSWYQQTPGQGLQFLFEYFSETQRNKGNFPGRFSGRQFSNSRSEMNVSTLELGDSALYLCASSMTGTGNTEAFFGQGTRLTVV.

This clonotype was seen repeatedly, ten times or more. V usage is TRBV12-3 or TRBV12-4 and J usage is TRBJ2-1; tentative D call: TRBD1 (6 bases). The CDR3 consists of 13 residues. Trimming took 6 bases from V and 5 from J, leaving 11 bases between them. CDR3 nucleotides: TGTGCCAGCAGGCCCGACAGGCACAATGAGCAGTTCTTC. This translates into CASRPDRHNEQFF.

Many counts were recorded for this clonotype. The rearrangement links TRBV6-6 to TRBJ2-7; 7 nucleotides agree with TRBD2. Trimming at V came to 4 bases and at J to 1 base, leaving 7 bases not matched to a gene. In germline, CDR1 is MNHNY, CDR2 SVGAGI (reference sequence). This CDR3 region has 15 residues. The CDR3 DNA reads TGTGCCAGCAGTTCCCCCGGGGAGGGGTCCTACGAGCAGTACTTC. Translated: CASSSPGEGSYEQYF.